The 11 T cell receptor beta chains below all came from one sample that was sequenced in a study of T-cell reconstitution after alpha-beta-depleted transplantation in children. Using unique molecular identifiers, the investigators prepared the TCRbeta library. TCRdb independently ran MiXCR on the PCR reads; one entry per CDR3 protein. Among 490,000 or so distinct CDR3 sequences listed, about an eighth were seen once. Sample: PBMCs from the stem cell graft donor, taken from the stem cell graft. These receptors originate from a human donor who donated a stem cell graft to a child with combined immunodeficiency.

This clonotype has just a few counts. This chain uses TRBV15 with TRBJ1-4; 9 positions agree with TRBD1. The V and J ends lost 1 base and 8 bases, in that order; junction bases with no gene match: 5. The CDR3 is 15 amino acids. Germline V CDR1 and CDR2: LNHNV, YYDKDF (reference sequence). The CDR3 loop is CATSRGTGGDEKLFF. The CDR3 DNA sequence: TGTGCCACCAGCAGAGGAACAGGGGGCGACGAAAAACTGTTTTTT.

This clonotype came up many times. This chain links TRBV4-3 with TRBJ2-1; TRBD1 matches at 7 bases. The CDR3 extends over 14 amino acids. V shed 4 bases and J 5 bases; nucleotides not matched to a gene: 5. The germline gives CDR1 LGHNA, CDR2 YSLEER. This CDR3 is CASSPVGTDNEQFF. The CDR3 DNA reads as TGCGCCAGCAGCCCGGTCGGGACAGACAATGAGCAGTTCTTC.

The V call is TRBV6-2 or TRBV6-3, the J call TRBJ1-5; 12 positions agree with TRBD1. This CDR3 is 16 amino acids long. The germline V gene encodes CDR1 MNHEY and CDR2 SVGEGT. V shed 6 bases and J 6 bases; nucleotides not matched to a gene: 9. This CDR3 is CASRDHRDRGRQPQHF. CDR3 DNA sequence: TGTGCCAGCAGAGACCACCGGGACAGGGGGCGTCAGCCCCAGCATTTT.

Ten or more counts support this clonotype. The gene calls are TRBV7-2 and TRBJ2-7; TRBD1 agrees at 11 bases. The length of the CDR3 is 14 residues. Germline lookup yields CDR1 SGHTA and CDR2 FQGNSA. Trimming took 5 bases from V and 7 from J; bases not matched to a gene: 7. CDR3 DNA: TGTGCCAGCAGCCTGGGACAGGGGGTAGGTGAGCAGTACTTC. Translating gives CASSLGQGVGEQYF.

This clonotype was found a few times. In nucleotides, the CDR3 is TGCAGCGTTGAAGAGGGGGACAGGGCCAAAAACATTCAGTACTTC. This encodes CSVEEGDRAKNIQYF. This rearrangement joins TRBV29-1 to TRBJ2-4, with 8 bases that match TRBD1. The length of the CDR3 is 15 residues. Germline V gene lookup returns CDR1 SQVTM and CDR2 ANQGSEA. V lost 0 bases to trimming and J lost 1 base; unmatched junction nucleotides: 2.

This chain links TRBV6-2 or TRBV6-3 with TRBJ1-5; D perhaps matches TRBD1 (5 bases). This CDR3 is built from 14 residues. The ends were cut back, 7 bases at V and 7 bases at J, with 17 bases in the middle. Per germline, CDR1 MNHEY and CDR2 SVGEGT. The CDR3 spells CASTPDRDMQPQHF. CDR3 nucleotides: TGTGCCAGCACCCCTGACAGAGACATGCAGCCCCAGCATTTT.

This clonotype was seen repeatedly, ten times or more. The CDR3 region is CSAHSWASYYTF. The CDR3 DNA follows: TGCAGTGCTCACAGTTGGGCCAGCTACTACACCTTC. The gene calls are TRBV20-1 and TRBJ1-2; D ambiguous. Trimming stripped 5 bases from V and 10 bases from J, with 17 bases between. The CDR3 length is 12 residues. In germline, CDR1 is DFQATT, CDR2 SNEGSKA (reference sequence).

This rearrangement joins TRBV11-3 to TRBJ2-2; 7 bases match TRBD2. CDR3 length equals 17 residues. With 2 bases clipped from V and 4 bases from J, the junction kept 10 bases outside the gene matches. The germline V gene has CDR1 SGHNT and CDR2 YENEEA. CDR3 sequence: CASSLYPSGTSTGELFF. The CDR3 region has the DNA TGTGCCAGCAGCTTATACCCTAGCGGAACTAGCACCGGGGAGCTGTTTTTT.

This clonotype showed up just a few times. CDR3 protein: CASSKSLTPIGNTIYF. DNA of the CDR3: TGTGCCAGCAGCAAAAGCCTCACACCCATTGGAAACACCATATATTTT. The V call is TRBV21-1, the J call TRBJ1-3. TRBV21-1 represents a pseudogene. This CDR3 has 16 residues.

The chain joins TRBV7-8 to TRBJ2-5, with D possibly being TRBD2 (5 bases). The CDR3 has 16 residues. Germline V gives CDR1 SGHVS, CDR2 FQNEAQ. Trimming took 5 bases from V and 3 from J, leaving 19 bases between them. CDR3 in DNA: TGTGCCAGCAGCAAATCTGGACTCCCTCGGAAAGAGACCCAGTACTTC. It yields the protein CASSKSGLPRKETQYF.

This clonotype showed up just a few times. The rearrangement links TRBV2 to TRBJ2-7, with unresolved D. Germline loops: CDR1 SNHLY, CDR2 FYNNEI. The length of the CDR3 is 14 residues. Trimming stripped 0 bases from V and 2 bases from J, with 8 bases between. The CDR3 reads CASSEAGLTYEQYF. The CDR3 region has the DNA TGTGCCAGCAGTGAAGCCGGCCTTACCTACGAGCAGTACTTC.